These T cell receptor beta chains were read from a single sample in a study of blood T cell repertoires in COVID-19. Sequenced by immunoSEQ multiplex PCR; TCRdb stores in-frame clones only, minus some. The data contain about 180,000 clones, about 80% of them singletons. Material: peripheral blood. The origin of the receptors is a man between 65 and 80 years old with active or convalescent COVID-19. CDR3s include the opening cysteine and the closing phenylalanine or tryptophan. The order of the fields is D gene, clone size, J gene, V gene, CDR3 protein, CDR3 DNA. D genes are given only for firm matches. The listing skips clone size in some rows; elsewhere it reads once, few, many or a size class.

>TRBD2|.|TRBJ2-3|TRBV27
CASSLPPGLAGARGDTQYF
TGTGCCAGCAGTTTGCCTCCGGGACTAGCGGGAGCCCGGGGAGATACGCAGTATTTT
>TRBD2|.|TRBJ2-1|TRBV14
CASSPRLAGEQFF
TGTGCCAGCAGCCCGAGACTAGCAGGTGAGCAGTTCTTC
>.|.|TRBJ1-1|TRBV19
CASSGRTNTEAFF
TGTGCCAGTAGTGGACGGACAAACACTGAAGCTTTCTTT
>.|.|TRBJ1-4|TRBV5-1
CASSPGGAPVGEKLFF
TGCGCCAGCAGCCCTGGGGGGGCCCCGGTGGGAGAAAAACTGTTTTTT
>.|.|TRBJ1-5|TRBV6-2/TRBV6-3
CASSYYSGHLNQPQHF
TGTGCCAGCAGTTACTACTCGGGACATCTCAATCAGCCCCAGCATTTT
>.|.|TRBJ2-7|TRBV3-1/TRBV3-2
CASSSTRYEQYF
TGTGCCAGCTCCTCTACGCGCTACGAGCAGTACTTC
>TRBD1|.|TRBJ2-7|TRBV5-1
CASSSLGTGEGEQYF
TGCGCCAGCAGCAGCCTGGGGACAGGGGAAGGGGAGCAGTACTTC
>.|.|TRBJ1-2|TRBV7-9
CASSGRLENYGYTF
TGTGCCAGCAGCGGGCGCCTTGAAAACTATGGCTACACCTTC
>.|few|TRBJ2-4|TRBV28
CASSSGQTSNIQYF
TGTGCCAGCAGTTCTGGACAGACTTCGAACATTCAGTACTTC
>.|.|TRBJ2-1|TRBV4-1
CASTQRGGLSSSYNEQFF
TGCGCCAGCACTCAAAGAGGGGGTTTGTCCAGCTCCTACAATGAGCAGTTCTTC
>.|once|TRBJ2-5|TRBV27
CASSLLTGRRTQYF
TGTGCCAGCAGTTTGTTAACAGGGCGGAGGACCCAGTACTTC
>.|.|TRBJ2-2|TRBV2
CASSEGGLTFTGELFF
TGTGCCAGCAGTGAGGGGGGGCTAACCTTCACCGGGGAGCTGTTTTTT
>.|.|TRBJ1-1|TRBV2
CASSGWGGTEAFF
TGTGCCAGCAGCGGCTGGGGGGGCACTGAAGCTTTCTTT
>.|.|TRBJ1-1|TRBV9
CASSVQAMNTEAFF
TGTGCCAGCAGCGTCCAGGCGATGAACACTGAAGCTTTCTTT
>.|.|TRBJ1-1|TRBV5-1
CASSLVAAVSNTEAFF
TGCGCCAGCAGCTTGGTAGCCGCGGTTTCGAACACTGAAGCTTTCTTT
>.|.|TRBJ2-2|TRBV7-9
CASTLSAANTGELFF
TGTGCCAGCACCCTTAGCGCGGCGAACACCGGGGAGCTGTTTTTT
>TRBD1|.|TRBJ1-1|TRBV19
CASFDRGETEAFF
TGTGCCAGTTTCGACAGGGGTGAAACTGAAGCTTTCTTT
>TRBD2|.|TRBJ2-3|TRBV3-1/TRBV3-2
CASSIRTSGGTDTQYF
TGTGCCAGCAGCATTAGGACTAGCGGAGGCACAGATACGCAGTATTTT
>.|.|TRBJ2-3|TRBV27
CASSLWGGALSTDTQYF
TGTGCCAGCAGTTTATGGGGGGGGGCACTCAGCACAGATACGCAGTATTTT
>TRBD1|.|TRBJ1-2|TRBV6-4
CASSQSFAGGSYGYTF
TGTGCCAGCAGTCAATCCTTTGCAGGGGGAAGCTATGGCTACACCTTC
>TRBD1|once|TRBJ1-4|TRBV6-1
CASSATGGAGGEKLFF
TGTGCCAGCAGTGCGACAGGGGGCGCGGGGGGTGAAAAACTGTTTTTT
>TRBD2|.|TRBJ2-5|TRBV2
CASSARLAGGGETQYF
TGTGCCAGCAGTGCCCGACTAGCGGGAGGTGGCGAGACCCAGTACTTC
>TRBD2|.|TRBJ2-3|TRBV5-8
CASSLAGTRLYSSTDTQYF
TGTGCCAGCAGCTTGGCGGGGACTAGATTATACTCTAGCACAGATACGCAGTATTTT
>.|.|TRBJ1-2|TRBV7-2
CASSPYPPAGYGYTF
TGTGCCAGCAGCCCATATCCCCCGGCGGGATATGGCTACACCTTC
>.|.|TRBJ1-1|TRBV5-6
CASTPGQSTEAFF
TGTGCCAGCACCCCAGGACAGTCCACTGAAGCTTTCTTT
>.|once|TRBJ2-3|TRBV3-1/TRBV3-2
CASSQVSSVSDTQYF
TGTGCCAGCAGCCAAGTCTCTAGCGTTTCAGATACGCAGTATTTT
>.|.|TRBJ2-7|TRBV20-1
CSASPGLYEQYF
TGCAGCGCTAGTCCAGGTCTCTACGAGCAGTACTTC
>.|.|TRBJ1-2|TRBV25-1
CASSDTGGGQANGYTF
TGTGCCAGCAGTGATACCGGGGGTGGCCAGGCAAATGGCTACACCTTC
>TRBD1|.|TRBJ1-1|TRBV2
CASRVRTGRGTEAFF
TGTGCCAGCAGAGTCCGGACAGGGCGAGGGACTGAAGCTTTCTTT
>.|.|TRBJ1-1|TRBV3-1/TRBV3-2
CASSQDPARENTEAFF
TGTGCCAGCAGCCAAGATCCCGCCAGGGAGAACACTGAAGCTTTCTTT
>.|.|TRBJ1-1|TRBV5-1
CASSPKGGTEAFF
TGCGCCAGCAGCCCAAAAGGGGGCACTGAAGCTTTCTTT
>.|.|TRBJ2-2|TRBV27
CASSGTGELFF
TGTGCCAGCAGCGGGACCGGGGAGCTGTTTTTT
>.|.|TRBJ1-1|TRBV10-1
CASKQGLNTEAFF
TGCGCCAGCAAGCAGGGTCTTAACACTGAAGCTTTCTTT
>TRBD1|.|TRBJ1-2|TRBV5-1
CASSLTGDRDGYTF
TGCGCCAGCAGCTTAACAGGGGACAGGGATGGCTACACCTTC
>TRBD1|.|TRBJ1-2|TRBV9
CASSSPGQGSINYGYTF
TGTGCCAGCAGCTCACCGGGACAGGGGTCCATTAACTATGGCTACACCTTC
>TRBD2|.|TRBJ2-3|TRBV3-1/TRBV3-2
CASSRSGRNTDTQYF
TGTGCCAGCAGCCGCAGCGGGAGGAACACAGATACGCAGTATTTT
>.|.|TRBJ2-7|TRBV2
CASSRVSYEQYF
TGTGCCAGTAGCAGGGTTTCCTACGAGCAGTACTTC
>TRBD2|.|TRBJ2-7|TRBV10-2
CASRLTAGAYEQYF
TGCGCCAGCAGACTTACAGCGGGAGCCTACGAGCAGTACTTC
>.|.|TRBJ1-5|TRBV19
CASSPWGQGNQPQHF
TGTGCCAGTAGTCCTTGGGGGCAAGGCAATCAGCCCCAGCATTTT
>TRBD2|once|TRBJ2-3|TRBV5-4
CASSLGGGADTQYF
TGTGCCAGCAGCTTGGGCGGGGGGGCAGATACGCAGTATTTT
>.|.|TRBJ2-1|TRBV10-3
CAISGTPNNEQFF
TGTGCCATCAGTGGAACACCGAACAATGAGCAGTTCTTC
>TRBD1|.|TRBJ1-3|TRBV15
CATSKGGQGGNTIYF
TGTGCCACCAGCAAAGGGGGACAGGGAGGAAACACCATATATTTT